Reported below is one TCR beta chain. Use of 60 Vbeta and 13 Jbeta primers characterized the PCR. Produced via immunoSEQ multiplex PCR; TCRdb's table is partial and in-frame only. Of under 200,000 clones listed, 82% are singletons. The sample is drawn from a study of cytomegalovirus exposure and HLA in healthy donors. CDR1 is MRHNA and CDR2 is SNTAGT in the germline V gene. CDR3 length: 16 amino acids. Trimming left V 0 bases short and J 1 base short, with 7 bases between. J is TRBJ2-6 and V is TRBV6-4, with D hard to call. What was sequenced was PBMCs. The source of this sequence is a girl aged 2 to 10 in good health and CMV-seropositive. The CDR3 nucleotides are TGTGCCAGCAGTGACTCGAGTAGTTCTGGGGCCAACGTCCTGACTTTC. It encodes CASSDSSSSGANVLTF.